These T cell receptor beta chains were read from a single sample in a study of blood T cells in healthy people across ages. TCRdb passed the 5' RACE reads through MiXCR, listing each CDR3 protein once. The data hold roughly 1,700,000 distinct CDR3 sequences, with 28% observed a single time. Material: blood. The receptors were sampled from a woman in her twenties or thirties in good health. CDR3s include the opening cysteine and the closing phenylalanine or tryptophan. The D gene is left open where the match is weak. A row's size may be missing; if present it is once, few, many or a size class.

>NA|TRBJ2-7|TRBV6-6|NA
TGTGCCAGCAGTTCAGGGGCGAAAACCGAAATCAACTACGAGCAGTACTTC
CASSSGAKTEINYEQYF
>NA|TRBJ1-4|TRBV12-3/TRBV12-4|many
TGTGCCAGCAGTTTATACAGATCTGCAACTAATGAAAAACTGTTTTTT
CASSLYRSATNEKLFF
>TRBD1|TRBJ1-5|TRBV4-2|NA
TGTGCCAGCAGCCCACAGGGGGCGAGAAATCAGCCCCAGCATTTT
CASSPQGARNQPQHF
>NA|TRBJ1-2|TRBV19|NA
TGTGCCAGTAGCATGACAGCCTCTCGGGACTATGGCTACACCTTC
CASSMTASRDYGYTF
>NA|TRBJ1-6|TRBV18|NA
TGTGCCAGCTCACCGGGGACGGCGATGGATTCACCCCTCCACTTT
CASSPGTAMDSPLHF
>TRBD2|TRBJ2-1|TRBV12-5|NA
TGTGCTAGTGGTCCTTGGACTAGCGGGAGTAATGAGCAGTTCTTC
CASGPWTSGSNEQFF
>NA|TRBJ2-1|TRBV2|NA
TGTGCCGCGGCAGACTACAATGAGCAGTTCTTC
CAAADYNEQFF
>NA|TRBJ2-5|TRBV12-3/TRBV12-4|many
TGTGCCAGCAGTTCAAGCGGCGACTACCAAGAGACCCAGTACTTC
CASSSSGDYQETQYF
>NA|TRBJ1-1|TRBV3-1|NA
TGTGCCAGCAGATTTACAGGGTATACTGAAGCTTTCTTT
CASRFTGYTEAFF
>NA|TRBJ1-1|TRBV4-1|many
TGTGCCAGCAGCTTGTACGGGAACACTGAAGCTTTCTTT
CASSLYGNTEAFF
>NA|TRBJ1-4|TRBV28|few
TGTGCCAGCAGTTTCTACAGTTTTAATGAAAAACTGTTTTTT
CASSFYSFNEKLFF
>NA|TRBJ2-7|TRBV9|few
TGTGCCAGCAGCGCCAGCACGGCAGCCACCTACGAGCAGTACTTC
CASSASTAATYEQYF
>NA|TRBJ2-2|TRBV7-3|NA
TGTGCCAGCAGCTTGTGGGGGGGGCCGACCGGGGAGCTGTTTTTT
CASSLWGGPTGELFF
>TRBD1|TRBJ2-7|TRBV28|NA
TGTGCCAGCAGCCCAACACGGCAGGGGGCCTACGAGCAGTACTTC
CASSPTRQGAYEQYF
>TRBD2|TRBJ2-3|TRBV5-1|few
TGCGCCAGCACCACGCGTATAGCGGGAGGCACAGATACGCAGTATTTT
CASTTRIAGGTDTQYF
>TRBD1|TRBJ2-3|TRBV29-1|many
TGCAGCGTTGAGACAGGGGCGTACACAGATACGCAGTATTTT
CSVETGAYTDTQYF
>NA|TRBJ1-1|TRBV12-3/TRBV12-4|few
TGTGCCAGCAAGCGGGCCCAGGGAGGGGCTTTCTTT
CASKRAQGGAFF
>NA|TRBJ2-1|TRBV11-2|NA
TGTGTCAGCAGCTCGACGGACGTTCCTAGTGAGCAGTTCTTC
CVSSSTDVPSEQFF
>NA|TRBJ2-3|TRBV24-1|few
TGTGCCACCAGTGACCCGGGAGACAGGGTACCAGATACGCAGTATTTT
CATSDPGDRVPDTQYF
>NA|TRBJ2-5|TRBV5-1|few
TGCGCCAGCAGCCTTTTTGAGGAAATTCAAGAGACCCAGTACTTC
CASSLFEEIQETQYF
>NA|TRBJ2-1|TRBV6-5|few
TGTGCCAGTAAATTCGACAGGAGCCTATACAATGAGCAGTTCTTC
CASKFDRSLYNEQFF
>NA|TRBJ1-5|TRBV12-5|NA
TGTGCTAGTGGTTTGAACACTCAGCCCCAGCATTTT
CASGLNTQPQHF
>TRBD1|TRBJ1-4|TRBV28|once
TGTGCCAGCAGTCCACCGGGACAGGATGAAAAACTGTTTTTT
CASSPPGQDEKLFF
>TRBD2|TRBJ2-7|TRBV7-2|few
TGTGCCAGCAGCTTAGCTGGGCGGGAGCGTTACGAGCAGTACTTC
CASSLAGRERYEQYF
>NA|TRBJ2-5|TRBV12-3/TRBV12-4|few
TGTGCCAGCAGCCCCTCCTGGCTCGGAACTGCAGAGACCCAGTACTTC
CASSPSWLGTAETQYF
>NA|TRBJ2-7|TRBV20-1|NA
TGCAGTGCTAGTAAGGCGGGTTCCTCCTACGAGCAGTACTTC
CSASKAGSSYEQYF
>TRBD2|TRBJ2-7|TRBV11-2|few
TGTGCCAGCAGCTTAGGACTAGCTTACTACGAGCAGTACTTC
CASSLGLAYYEQYF
>TRBD2|TRBJ2-3|TRBV12-3/TRBV12-4|NA
TGTGCCAGCGCAGCGGGGGTCAGCGCAGATACGCAGTATTTT
CASAAGVSADTQYF
>TRBD1|TRBJ2-7|TRBV7-2|NA
TGTGCCAGCAGCTATATGACAGGGGACTACGAGCAGTACTTC
CASSYMTGDYEQYF
>NA|TRBJ1-2|TRBV20-1|NA
TGCAGTGCTAGACAGGGGTCTGGGGCCTATGGCTACACCTTC
CSARQGSGAYGYTF
>NA|TRBJ1-1|TRBV7-2|few
TGTGCCAGCAGCTACCTCTTGACTGAAGCTTTCTTT
CASSYLLTEAFF
>TRBD2|TRBJ2-2|TRBV27|NA
TGTGCCAGCAGACCTTGGCGGGGGGGCTGCGGGGAGCTGTTTTTT
CASRPWRGGCGELFF
>NA|TRBJ2-5|TRBV29-1|many
TGCAGCGTTGAAGACCGTCCGGGAGAAGAGACCCAGTACTTC
CSVEDRPGEETQYF
>NA|TRBJ2-7|TRBV20-1|NA
TGCAGTGCGGGGGAACTGTACGAGCAGTACTTC
CSAGELYEQYF
>NA|TRBJ2-3|TRBV7-9|NA
TGTGCCAGCAGGATTACCGGGCCTGTGCAGTATTTT
CASRITGPVQYF
>TRBD1|TRBJ2-7|TRBV6-6|NA
TGTGCCAGCAGTGACGGACAGGGTAAAGGCTACGAGCAGTACTTC
CASSDGQGKGYEQYF
>NA|TRBJ1-4|TRBV20-1|few
TGCAGTGCTAGGCCGGGGACGGCGAATGAAAAACTGTTTTTT
CSARPGTANEKLFF
>NA|TRBJ1-1|TRBV4-1|few
TGCGCCAGCAGCCAAACTACAGGGAGAACTGAAGCTTTCTTT
CASSQTTGRTEAFF
>NA|TRBJ2-1|TRBV5-4|NA
TGTGCCAGCAGCGGAGATCCCAGGGCCTACAATGAGCAGTTCTTC
CASSGDPRAYNEQFF
>NA|TRBJ2-1|TRBV18|many
TGTGCCAGCTCAGACAGCTTATCTCGGTTCTTC
CASSDSLSRFF
>NA|TRBJ1-2|TRBV4-1|NA
TGCGCCAGCGGCCAAGGCGGGGGCGGCTATGGCTACACCTTC
CASGQGGGGYGYTF
>TRBD2|TRBJ2-1|TRBV12-3/TRBV12-4|NA
TGTGCCAGCGGGACTAGCGGGAGGGGGATTGAGCAGTTCTTC
CASGTSGRGIEQFF
>NA|TRBJ2-7|TRBV18|NA
TGTGCCAGCTCACCACCACGGACGCCCTACGAGCAGTACTTC
CASSPPRTPYEQYF
>TRBD2|TRBJ2-3|TRBV5-1|NA
TGCGCCAGCAGCGGGGACTATTCCACAGATACGCAGTATTTT
CASSGDYSTDTQYF
>NA|TRBJ2-7|TRBV7-4|NA
TGTACCAGCAGCCTACCCTACGAGCAATACTTC
CTSSLPYEQYF
>NA|TRBJ2-3|TRBV9|many
TGTGCCAGCAGCGAACAAGCAGATACGCAGTATTTT
CASSEQADTQYF
>NA|TRBJ2-4|TRBV10-1|NA
TGCTCCAGCAGTAAACAGGGAAATGAGCAGTACTTC
CSSSKQGNEQYF
>NA|TRBJ1-2|TRBV12-3/TRBV12-4|few
TGTGCCAGCAGTTTACGGACAGAGTTTGGCTACACCTTC
CASSLRTEFGYTF
>NA|TRBJ2-1|TRBV24-1|NA
TGTGCCACCAGTGAAAGTAACTCAGGGCATGAGCAGTTCTTC
CATSESNSGHEQFF
>NA|TRBJ1-6|TRBV7-6|NA
TGTGCCAGCAACTTCCAACAGGGTCGAAATTCACCCCTCCACTTT
CASNFQQGRNSPLHF
>TRBD2|TRBJ2-2|TRBV5-1|NA
TGCGCCAGCAGCTTGGATGGCAGCGGGGTTGGCACCGGGGAGCTGTTTTTT
CASSLDGSGVGTGELFF
>NA|TRBJ2-3|TRBV7-9|NA
TGTGCCGGCAGCTTATTATTCCCCGATACGCAGTATTTT
CAGSLLFPDTQYF
>NA|TRBJ2-1|TRBV6-2/TRBV6-3|few
TGTGCCAGCAGGGGGGGGGCTAGCGGTTCCTACAATGAGCAGTTCTTC
CASRGGASGSYNEQFF
>NA|TRBJ1-5|TRBV4-2|NA
TGTGCCAGCAGCCAAGAGACAGTACTTACCGCTCTTGATCAGCCCCAGCATTTT
CASSQETVLTALDQPQHF
>TRBD1|TRBJ1-1|TRBV14|NA
TGTGCCAGCACCAGAAATCGACAGGGGAACACTGAAGCTTTCTTT
CASTRNRQGNTEAFF